This TCR beta chain was found in a study of blood T cell repertoires in COVID-19. Looking at the study overall: Material from acute and convalescent COVID-19 was sourced from the United States, Italy and Spain. PBMCs, B-cell-depleted T cells, or T cells provided the cDNA or gDNA that made up the material.

Germline values: CDR1 SEHNR, CDR2 FQNEAQ (reference sequence). The CDR3 length is 16 residues. Trimming cost V 2 bases and J 2 bases, with 15 bases left between them. The authors' processing: Amplified reference gene primers provided the basis for estimating nucleated cell counts. Profiling relied on immunoSEQ multiplex PCR, and the TCRdb table lists in-frame clones only, not all of them. V and J calls plus clone size are reproduced from that table; the DNA served to infer D and trimming. The repertoire holds roughly 38,000 clones, with roughly 86% as singletons. This sequence was found in a man between 50 and 59 years old in a cohort sampled during active COVID-19. The sample comprised peripheral blood. The chain uses TRBV7-9 and TRBJ1-2; a weak D match, TRBD1 (5 bases). The CDR3 bases are TGTGCCAGCAGCTTAATGGGGAGGCAGGGCAACTATGGCTACACCTTC. Translating gives CASSLMGRQGNYGYTF. Full variable domain (remainder filled in from reference TRBV7-9 and TRBJ1-2): DTGVSQNPRHKITKRGQNVTFRCDPISEHNRLYWYRQTLGQGPEFLTYFQNEAQLEKSRLLSDRFSAERPKGSFSTLEIQRTEQGDSAMYLCASSLMGRQGNYGYTFGSGTRLTVV.